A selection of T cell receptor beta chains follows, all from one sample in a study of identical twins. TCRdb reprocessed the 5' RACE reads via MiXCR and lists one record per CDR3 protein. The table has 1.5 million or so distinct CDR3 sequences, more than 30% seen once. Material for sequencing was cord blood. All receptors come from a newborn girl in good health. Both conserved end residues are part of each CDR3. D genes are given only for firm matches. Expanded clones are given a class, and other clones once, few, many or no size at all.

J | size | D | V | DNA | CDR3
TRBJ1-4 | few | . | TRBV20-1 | TGCAGTGCTAGGGGCAGGGAAGAAAAACTGTTTTTT | CSARGREEKLFF
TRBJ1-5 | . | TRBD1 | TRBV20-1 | TGCAGTGCCCGAAAGGGACAGTTTCTGAATCAGCCCCAGCATTTT | CSARKGQFLNQPQHF
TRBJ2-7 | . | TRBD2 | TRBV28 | TGTGCCACCAATAGCGGGAGAATGCCCTACGAGCAGTACTTC | CATNSGRMPYEQYF
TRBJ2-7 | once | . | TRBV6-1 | TGTGCCAGCCACGGCAGGGCCCTCTACGAGCAGTACTTC | CASHGRALYEQYF
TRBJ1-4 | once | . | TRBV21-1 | TGTGCCAGCAGCAAAGGAAGCCCGGGAAGGACCACTAATGAAAAACTGTTTTTT | CASSKGSPGRTTNEKLFF
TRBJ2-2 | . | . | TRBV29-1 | TGCAGCGGCATGGACACAACGAACACCGGGGAGCTGTTTTTT | CSGMDTTNTGELFF
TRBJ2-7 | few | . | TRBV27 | TGTGCCAGCAGTTTATATGCGGGGTTTGGCGACGAGCAGTACTTC | CASSLYAGFGDEQYF
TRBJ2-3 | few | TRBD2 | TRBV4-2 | TGTGCCAGCAGCCCACTAGCGGGAGGGAGGGATACGCAGTATTTT | CASSPLAGGRDTQYF
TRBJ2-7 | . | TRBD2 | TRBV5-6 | TGTGCCAGCAGCCTAGGACTAGCCGACCCCTACGAGCAGTACTTC | CASSLGLADPYEQYF
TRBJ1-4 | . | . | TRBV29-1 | TGCAGCGCGGTGCAGGACTTTGAAAAACTGTTTTTT | CSAVQDFEKLFF
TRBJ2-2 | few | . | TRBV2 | TGTGCCAGCAGACCTACAGGTTACACCGGGGAGCTGTTTTTT | CASRPTGYTGELFF
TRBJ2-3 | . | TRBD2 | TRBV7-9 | TGTGCCAGCAGCTCCCGACTAGCGGCCTCAGATACGCAGTATTTT | CASSSRLAASDTQYF
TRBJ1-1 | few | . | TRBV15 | TGTGCCACCAGCACAAACTGGGGGGTGATGAACACTGAAGCTTTCTTT | CATSTNWGVMNTEAFF
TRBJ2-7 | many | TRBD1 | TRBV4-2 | TGTGCCAGCAGCCAAGATGGGCCAGGGGGCTCCTACGAGCAGTACTTC | CASSQDGPGGSYEQYF
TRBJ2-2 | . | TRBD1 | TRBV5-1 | TGCGCCAGCAGCTTGGGGTGGGGACAGCACACCGGGGAGCTGTTTTTT | CASSLGWGQHTGELFF
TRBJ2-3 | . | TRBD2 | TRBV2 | TGTGCCAGCATCGAGGGGGGACTAGCGGGTACGCAGTATTTT | CASIEGGLAGTQYF
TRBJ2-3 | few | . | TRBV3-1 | TGTGCCAGCAGCCAAGATGGAATACGGGGCACAGATACGCAGTATTTT | CASSQDGIRGTDTQYF
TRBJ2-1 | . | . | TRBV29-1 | TGCGGCGTTGGAGGGGCGGGAAGCTCCTACAATGAGCAGTTCTTC | CGVGGAGSSYNEQFF
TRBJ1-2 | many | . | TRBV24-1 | TGTGCCACCAGTGATTTAACAGACGATGGCTACACCTTC | CATSDLTDDGYTF
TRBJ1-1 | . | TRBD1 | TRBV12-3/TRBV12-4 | TGTGCCAGCAGTGCCATGGGACAGCCGAACACTGAAGCTTTCTTT | CASSAMGQPNTEAFF
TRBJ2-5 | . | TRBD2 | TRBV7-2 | TGTGCCAGCAGCTTCAGGGAGGGGAATAATGAGCAGTACTTC | CASSFREGNNEQYF
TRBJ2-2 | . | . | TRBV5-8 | TGTGCCAGCAGCGCGGGACTTCCGGAGCTGTTTTTT | CASSAGLPELFF
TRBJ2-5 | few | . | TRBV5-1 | TGCGCCAGCAGCTTGTGTCTAAGGACAGCGTACCAAGAGACCCAGTACTTC | CASSLCLRTAYQETQYF
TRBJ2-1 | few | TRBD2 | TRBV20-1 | TGCAGTGCTAGGTCGGGACTAGTCAATGAGCAGTTCTTC | CSARSGLVNEQFF
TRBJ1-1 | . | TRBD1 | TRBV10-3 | TGTGCCATCAATCCGGGACAGGGGACTGAAGCTTTCTTT | CAINPGQGTEAFF
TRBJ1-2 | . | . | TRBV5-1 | TGCGCCAGCAGCTTGGCCACGACCGTCTATGGCTACACCTTC | CASSLATTVYGYTF
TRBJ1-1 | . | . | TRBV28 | TGTGCCAGCAGTTCAGGGACGGCATCGAACACTGAAGCTTTCTTT | CASSSGTASNTEAFF
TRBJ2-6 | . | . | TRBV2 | TGTGCCAGCAGCACAGGAACTGGGGCCAACGTCCTGACTTTC | CASSTGTGANVLTF
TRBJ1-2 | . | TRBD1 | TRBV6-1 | TGTGCCAGCATTCAACAGGGGTTCTATGGCTACACCTTC | CASIQQGFYGYTF
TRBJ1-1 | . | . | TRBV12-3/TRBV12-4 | TGTGCCAGCAGGGACAACACATTCACTGAAGCTTTCTTT | CASRDNTFTEAFF
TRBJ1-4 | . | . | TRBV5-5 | TGTGCCAGCAGCTTGGGTCCCGGCGGACCCTCTAATGAAAAACTGTTTTTT | CASSLGPGGPSNEKLFF
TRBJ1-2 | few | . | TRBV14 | TGTGCCGGCAGCCAAGAGACGGCAACTTACTATGGCTACACCTTC | CAGSQETATYYGYTF
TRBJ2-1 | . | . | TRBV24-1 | TGTGCCACCAGTGATTTTAACAATGAGCAGTTCTTC | CATSDFNNEQFF
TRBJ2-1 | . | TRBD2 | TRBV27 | TGTGCCAGCAGTCCCCTGACTAGCGGACCCCCCTACAATGAGCAGTTCTTC | CASSPLTSGPPYNEQFF
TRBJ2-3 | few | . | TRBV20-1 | TGCAGTGCTAACAGAGACACAGATACGCAGTATTTT | CSANRDTDTQYF
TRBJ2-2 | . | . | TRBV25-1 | TGTGCCAGCAGTGACCCGACAGGGAACACCGGGGAGCTGTTTTTT | CASSDPTGNTGELFF
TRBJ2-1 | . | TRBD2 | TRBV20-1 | TGCAGTGCCCCCACGAGCGGGACTTACAATGAGCAGTTCTTC | CSAPTSGTYNEQFF
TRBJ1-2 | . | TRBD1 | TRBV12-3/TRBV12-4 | TGTGCCAGCAGCTCCAGGACAGGCATTTATGGCTGCACCTTC | CASSSRTGIYGCTF
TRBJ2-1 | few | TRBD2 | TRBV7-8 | TGTGCCAGCAGCTTAGGAGCAAGGACTAGCAGATACAATGAGCAGTTCTTC | CASSLGARTSRYNEQFF
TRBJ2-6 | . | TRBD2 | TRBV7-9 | TGTGCCAGCAGCTTATCCGGGAGGGTCCCTTACTCTGGGGCCAACGTCCTGACTTTC | CASSLSGRVPYSGANVLTF
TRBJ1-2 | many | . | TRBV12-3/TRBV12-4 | TGTGCCAGCAGCCCCGGGACAATCTATGGCTACACCTTC | CASSPGTIYGYTF